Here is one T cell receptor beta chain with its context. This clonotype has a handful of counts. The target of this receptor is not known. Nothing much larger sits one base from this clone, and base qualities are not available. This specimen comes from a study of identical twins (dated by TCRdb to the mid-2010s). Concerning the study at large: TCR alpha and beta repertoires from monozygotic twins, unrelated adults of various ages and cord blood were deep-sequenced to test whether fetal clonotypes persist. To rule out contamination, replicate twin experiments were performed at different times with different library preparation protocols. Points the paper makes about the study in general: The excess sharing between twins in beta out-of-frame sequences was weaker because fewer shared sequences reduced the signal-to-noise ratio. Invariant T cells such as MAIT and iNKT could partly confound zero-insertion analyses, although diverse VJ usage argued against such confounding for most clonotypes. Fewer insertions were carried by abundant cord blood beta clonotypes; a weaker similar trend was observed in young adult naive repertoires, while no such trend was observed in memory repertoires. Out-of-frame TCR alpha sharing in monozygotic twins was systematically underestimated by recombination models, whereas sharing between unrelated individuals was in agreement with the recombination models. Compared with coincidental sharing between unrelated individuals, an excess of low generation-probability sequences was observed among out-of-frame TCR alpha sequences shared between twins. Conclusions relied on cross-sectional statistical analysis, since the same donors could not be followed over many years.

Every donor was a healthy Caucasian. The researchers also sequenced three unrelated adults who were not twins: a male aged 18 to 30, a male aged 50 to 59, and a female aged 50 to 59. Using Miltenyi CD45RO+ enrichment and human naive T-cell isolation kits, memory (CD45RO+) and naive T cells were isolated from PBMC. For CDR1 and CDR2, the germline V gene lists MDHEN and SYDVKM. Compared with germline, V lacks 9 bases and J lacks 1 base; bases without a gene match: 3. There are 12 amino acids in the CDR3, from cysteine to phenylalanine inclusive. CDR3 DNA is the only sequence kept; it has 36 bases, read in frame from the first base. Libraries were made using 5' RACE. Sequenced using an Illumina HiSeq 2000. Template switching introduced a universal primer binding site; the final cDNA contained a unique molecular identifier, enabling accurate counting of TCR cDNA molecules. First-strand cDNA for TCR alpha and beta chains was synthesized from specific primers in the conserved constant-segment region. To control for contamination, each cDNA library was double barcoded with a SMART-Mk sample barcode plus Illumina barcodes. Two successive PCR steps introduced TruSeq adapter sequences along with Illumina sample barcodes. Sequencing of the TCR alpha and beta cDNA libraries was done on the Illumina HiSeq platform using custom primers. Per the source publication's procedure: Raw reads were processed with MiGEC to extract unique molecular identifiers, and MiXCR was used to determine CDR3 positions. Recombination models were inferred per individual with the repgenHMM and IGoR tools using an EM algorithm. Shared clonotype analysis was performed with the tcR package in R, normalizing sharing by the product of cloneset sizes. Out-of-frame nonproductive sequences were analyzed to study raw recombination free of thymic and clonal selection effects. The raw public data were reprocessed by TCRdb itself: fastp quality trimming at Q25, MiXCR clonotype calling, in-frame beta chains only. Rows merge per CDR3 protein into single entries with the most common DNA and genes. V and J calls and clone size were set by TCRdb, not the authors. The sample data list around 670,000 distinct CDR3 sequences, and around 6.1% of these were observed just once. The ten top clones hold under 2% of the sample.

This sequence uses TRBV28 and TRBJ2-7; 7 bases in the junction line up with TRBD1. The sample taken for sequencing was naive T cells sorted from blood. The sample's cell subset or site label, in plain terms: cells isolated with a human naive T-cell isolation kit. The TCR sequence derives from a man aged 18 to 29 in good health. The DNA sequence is TGTGCCAGTTTACAGGGGTCCTACGAGCAGTACTTC. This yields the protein CASLQGSYEQYF.